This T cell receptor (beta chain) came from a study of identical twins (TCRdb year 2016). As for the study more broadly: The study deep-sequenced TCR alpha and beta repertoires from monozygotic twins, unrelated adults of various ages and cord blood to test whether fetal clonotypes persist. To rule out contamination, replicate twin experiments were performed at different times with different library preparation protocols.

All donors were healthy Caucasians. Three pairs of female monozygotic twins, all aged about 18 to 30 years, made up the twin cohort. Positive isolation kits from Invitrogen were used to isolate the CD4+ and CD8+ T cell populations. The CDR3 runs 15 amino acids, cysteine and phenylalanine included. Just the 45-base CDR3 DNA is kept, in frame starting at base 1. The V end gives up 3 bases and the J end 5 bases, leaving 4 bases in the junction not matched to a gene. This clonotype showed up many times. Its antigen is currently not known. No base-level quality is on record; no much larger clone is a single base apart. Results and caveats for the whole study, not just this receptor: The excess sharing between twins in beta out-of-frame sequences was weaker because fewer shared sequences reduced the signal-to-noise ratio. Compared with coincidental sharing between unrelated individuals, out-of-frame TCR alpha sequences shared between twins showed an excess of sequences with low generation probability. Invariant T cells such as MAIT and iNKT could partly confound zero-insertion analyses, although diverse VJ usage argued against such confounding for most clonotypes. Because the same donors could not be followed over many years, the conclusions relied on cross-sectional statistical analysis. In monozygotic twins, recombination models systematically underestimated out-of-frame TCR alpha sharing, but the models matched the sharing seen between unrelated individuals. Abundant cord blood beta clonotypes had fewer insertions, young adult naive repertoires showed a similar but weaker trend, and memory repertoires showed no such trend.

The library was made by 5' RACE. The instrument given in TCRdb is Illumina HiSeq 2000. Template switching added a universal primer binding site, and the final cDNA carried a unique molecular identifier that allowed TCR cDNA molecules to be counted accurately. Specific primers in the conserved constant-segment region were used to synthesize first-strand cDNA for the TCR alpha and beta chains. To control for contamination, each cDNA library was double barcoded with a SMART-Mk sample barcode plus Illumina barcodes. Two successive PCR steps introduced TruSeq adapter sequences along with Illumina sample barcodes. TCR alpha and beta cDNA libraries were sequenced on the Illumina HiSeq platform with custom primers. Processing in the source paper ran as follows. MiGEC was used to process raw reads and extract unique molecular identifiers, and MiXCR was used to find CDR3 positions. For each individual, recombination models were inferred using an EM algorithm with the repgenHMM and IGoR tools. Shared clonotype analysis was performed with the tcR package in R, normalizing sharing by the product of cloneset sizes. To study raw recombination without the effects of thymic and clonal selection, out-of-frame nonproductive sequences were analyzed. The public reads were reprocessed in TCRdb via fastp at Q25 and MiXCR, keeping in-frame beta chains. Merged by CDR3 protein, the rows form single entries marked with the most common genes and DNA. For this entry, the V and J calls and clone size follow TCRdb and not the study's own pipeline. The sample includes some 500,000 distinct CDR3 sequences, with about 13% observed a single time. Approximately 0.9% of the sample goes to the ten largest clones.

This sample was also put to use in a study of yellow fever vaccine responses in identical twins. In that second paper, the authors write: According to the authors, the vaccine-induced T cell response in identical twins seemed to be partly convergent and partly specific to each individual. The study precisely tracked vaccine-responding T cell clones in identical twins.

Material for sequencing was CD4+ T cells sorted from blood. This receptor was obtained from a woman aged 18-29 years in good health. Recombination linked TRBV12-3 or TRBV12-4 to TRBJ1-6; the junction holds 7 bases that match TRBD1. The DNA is TGTGCCAGCAGTTTCGGGCAGGGGGATAATTCACCCCTCCACTTT. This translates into CASSFGQGDNSPLHF.